Below, one T cell receptor (beta chain) is given with its context. There are 15 residues in the CDR3. With 2 bases removed from V and 6 bases from J, the gap between germline ends came to 14 bases. Germline CDR1 is SGHRS and CDR2 is YFSETQ. The sample belongs to a study of PD-L1 blockade in urothelial cancer. Study in general: Patients, treated from about 2014 onward, received atezolizumab 1,200 mg intravenously every 3 weeks.

Sequenced by immunoSEQ multiplex PCR; TCRdb stores in-frame clones only, minus some. Found here are about 95,000 clones, roughly 87% of them singletons; the top ten hold approximately 2%. As for time point: pretreatment peripheral blood. The input for sequencing was PBMCs, taken around atezolizumab (anti-PD-L1) treatment. The rearrangement uses TRBV5-1 and TRBJ2-2; tentatively, D is TRBD2 (6 bases). This TCR derives from a man in his fifties or sixties with urothelial cancer. Here the CDR3 DNA reads TGCGCCAGCAGCTTTCTCGGGTCGGGGGCCGGGGAGCTGTTTTTT. Translated: CASSFLGSGAGELFF.